The rows below give T cell receptor beta chains drawn from one sample of a study of CD8 T cells in Susac syndrome. Each CDR3 protein gets one entry after TCRdb re-called the immunoSEQ multiplex PCR reads with MiXCR. The sample carries over 95,000 distinct CDR3 sequences, approximately 91% recorded once. Sequencing was done on a sample of CD4+ T cells from PBMCs. The source of these receptors is a human donor in good health. The CDR3 runs from the conserved cysteine through the conserved F or W. The D gene is left open where the match is weak. Clone size appears in some rows only: once, few, many, or a class for an expanded clone.

-	TRBJ2-5	TRBV20-1	-	CSAPGTNRDQETQYF	TGCAGTGCTCCTGGCACCAACCGGGACCAAGAGACCCAGTACTTC
-	TRBJ2-1	TRBV20-1	TRBD2	CSARGSGGASFNEQFF	TGCAGTGCTAGAGGAAGCGGGGGGGCCTCCTTCAATGAGCAGTTCTTC
-	TRBJ2-1	TRBV27	-	CASSLRDNVNEQFF	TGTGCCAGCAGTTTACGGGACAATGTTAATGAGCAGTTCTTC
-	TRBJ1-3	TRBV12-3/TRBV12-4	-	CASSSNWGSGNTIYF	TGTGCCAGCAGTTCGAATTGGGGCTCTGGAAACACCATATATTTT
-	TRBJ2-1	TRBV5-4	TRBD2	CASSFIAGGSWEQFF	TGTGCCAGCAGCTTTATAGCGGGAGGGTCATGGGAGCAGTTCTTC
once	TRBJ2-7	TRBV12-3/TRBV12-4	-	CASSLRVYEQYF	TGTGCCAGCAGTTTGCGGGTTTACGAGCAGTACTTC
-	TRBJ1-5	TRBV5-1	-	CASSPGGGNQPQHF	TGCGCCAGCAGCCCGGGGGGCGGGAATCAGCCCCAGCATTTT
few	TRBJ1-5	TRBV7-2	TRBD1	CASSSGQVSNQPQHF	TGTGCCAGCAGCTCCGGACAGGTTAGCAATCAGCCCCAGCATTTT
-	TRBJ2-6	TRBV10-3	-	CAISESTGANVLTF	TGTGCCATCAGTGAGTCGACTGGGGCCAACGTCCTGACTTTC
few	TRBJ2-7	TRBV7-2	TRBD2	CASSLTSGVYEQYF	TGTGCCAGCAGCTTAACTAGCGGGGTCTACGAGCAGTACTTC